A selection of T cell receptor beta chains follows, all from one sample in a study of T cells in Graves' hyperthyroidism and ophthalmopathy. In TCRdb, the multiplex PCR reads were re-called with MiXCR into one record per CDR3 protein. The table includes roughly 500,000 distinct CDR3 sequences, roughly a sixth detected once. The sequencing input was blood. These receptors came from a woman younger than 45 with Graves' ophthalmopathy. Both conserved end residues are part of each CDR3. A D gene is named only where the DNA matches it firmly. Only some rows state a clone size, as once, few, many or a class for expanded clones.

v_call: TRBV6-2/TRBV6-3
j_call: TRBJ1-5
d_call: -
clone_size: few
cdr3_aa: CASSSPGGRRTQHF
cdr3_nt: TGTGCCAGCAGTTCCCCCGGGGGGCGCAGGACCCAGCATTTT

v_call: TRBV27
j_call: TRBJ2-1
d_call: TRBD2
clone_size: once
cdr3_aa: CASRSGLSSYSEQFF
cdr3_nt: TGTGCCAGCCGTAGCGGGCTGAGCTCCTACAGTGAGCAGTTCTTC

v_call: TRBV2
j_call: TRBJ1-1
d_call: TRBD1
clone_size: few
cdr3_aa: CASNWDRSMNAEAFF
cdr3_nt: TGTGCCAGCAACTGGGACAGGAGCATGAACGCTGAAGCTTTCTTT

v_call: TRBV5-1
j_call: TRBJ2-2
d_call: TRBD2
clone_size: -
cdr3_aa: CASSPLAGGLGTGELFF
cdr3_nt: TGCGCCAGCAGCCCACTAGCGGGAGGGCTCGGCACCGGGGAGCTGTTTTTT

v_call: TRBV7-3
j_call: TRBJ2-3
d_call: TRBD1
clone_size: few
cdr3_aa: CASSDTRGQILTDTQYF
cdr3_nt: TGTGCCAGCAGTGATACACGGGGACAGATTCTTACAGATACGCAGTATTTT

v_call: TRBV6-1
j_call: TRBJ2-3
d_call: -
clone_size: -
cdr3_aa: CASSPEDRPVFTDTQYF
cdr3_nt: TGTGCCAGCAGTCCCGAGGACAGACCGGTATTCACAGATACGCAGTATTTT

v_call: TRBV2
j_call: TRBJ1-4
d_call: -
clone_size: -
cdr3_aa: CASKDSPNEKLFF
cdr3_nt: TGTGCCAGCAAGGACAGCCCTAATGAAAAACTGTTTTTT

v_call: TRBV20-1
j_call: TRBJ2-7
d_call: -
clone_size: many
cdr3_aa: CRVGTPSSYEQYF
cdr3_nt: TGCAGAGTCGGGACACCGAGCTCCTACGAGCAGTACTTC

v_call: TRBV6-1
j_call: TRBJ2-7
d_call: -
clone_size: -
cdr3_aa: CASSDEGVGSYEQYF
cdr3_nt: TGTGCCAGCAGTGACGAGGGTGTGGGCTCCTACGAGCAGTACTTC

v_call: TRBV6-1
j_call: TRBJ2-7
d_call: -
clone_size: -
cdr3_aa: CASSGPLRETGRFSYEQYF
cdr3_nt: TGTGCCAGCAGTGGGCCCCTCCGGGAGACAGGGAGGTTCTCCTACGAGCAGTACTTC

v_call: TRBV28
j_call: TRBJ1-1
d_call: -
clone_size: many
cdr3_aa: CASSLRSDEAFF
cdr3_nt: TGTGCCAGCAGTTTAAGATCAGATGAAGCTTTCTTT

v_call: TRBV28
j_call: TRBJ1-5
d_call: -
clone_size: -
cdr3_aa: CASVRDFNQPQHF
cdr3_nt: TGTGCCAGCGTGAGGGACTTCAATCAGCCCCAGCATTTT

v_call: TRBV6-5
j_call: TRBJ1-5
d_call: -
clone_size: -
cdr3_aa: CASSYYKSEPQHF
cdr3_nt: TGTGCCAGCAGTTACTATAAGTCGGAGCCCCAGCATTTT

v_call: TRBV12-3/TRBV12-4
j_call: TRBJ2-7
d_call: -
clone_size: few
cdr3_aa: CASSSGSVEQYF
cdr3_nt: TGTGCCAGCAGTTCCGGGAGCGTAGAGCAGTACTTC

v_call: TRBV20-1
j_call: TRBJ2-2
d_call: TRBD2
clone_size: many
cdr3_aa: CSARFAGGVGELFF
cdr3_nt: TGCAGTGCTAGATTCGCGGGAGGGGTCGGGGAGCTGTTTTTT

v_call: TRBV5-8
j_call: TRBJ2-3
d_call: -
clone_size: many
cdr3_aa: CASSFGTSTDTQYF
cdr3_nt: TGTGCCAGCAGCTTCGGGACTAGCACAGATACGCAGTATTTT

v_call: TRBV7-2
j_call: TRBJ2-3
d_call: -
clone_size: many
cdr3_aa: CASSLYGRGTDTQYF
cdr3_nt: TGTGCCAGCAGCTTATACGGAAGGGGCACAGATACGCAGTATTTT

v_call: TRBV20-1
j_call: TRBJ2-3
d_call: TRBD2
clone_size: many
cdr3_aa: CSASAGGADTQYF
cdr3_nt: TGCAGTGCTAGTGCGGGGGGCGCAGATACGCAGTATTTT

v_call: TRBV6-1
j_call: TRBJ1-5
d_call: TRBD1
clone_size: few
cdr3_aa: CASSRGQGDQPQHF
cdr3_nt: TGTGCCAGCAGTCGAGGACAGGGGGATCAGCCCCAGCATTTT

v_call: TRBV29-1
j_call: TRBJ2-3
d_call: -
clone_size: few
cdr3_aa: CSAGLSRTQYF
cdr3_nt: TGCAGCGCCGGACTGTCCCGTACGCAGTATTTT

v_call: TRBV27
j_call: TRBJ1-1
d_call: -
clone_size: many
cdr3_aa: CASSLLGRQNTEAFF
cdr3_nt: TGTGCCAGCAGTTTACTTGGACGGCAGAACACTGAAGCTTTCTTT

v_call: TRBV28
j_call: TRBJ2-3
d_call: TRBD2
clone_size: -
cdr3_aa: CASSSGLAGYGTQYF
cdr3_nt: TGTGCCAGCAGTTCGGGACTAGCGGGATACGGTACGCAGTATTTT

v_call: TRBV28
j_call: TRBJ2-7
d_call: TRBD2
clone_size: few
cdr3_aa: CASSESGGYEQYF
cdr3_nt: TGTGCCAGCAGTGAATCGGGGGGGTACGAGCAGTACTTC

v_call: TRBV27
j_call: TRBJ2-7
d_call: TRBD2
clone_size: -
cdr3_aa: CASSPSGRAREQYF
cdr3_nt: TGTGCCAGCAGTCCTAGCGGGAGGGCTCGCGAGCAGTACTTC

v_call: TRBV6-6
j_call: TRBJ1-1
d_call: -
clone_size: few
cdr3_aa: CASSYRNLQGSNTEAFF
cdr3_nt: TGTGCCAGCAGTTACCGAAACCTACAGGGTTCGAACACTGAAGCTTTCTTT

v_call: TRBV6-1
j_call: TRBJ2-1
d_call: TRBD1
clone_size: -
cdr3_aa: CASTWGQGYGEQFF
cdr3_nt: TGTGCCAGCACCTGGGGACAGGGGTACGGTGAGCAGTTCTTC

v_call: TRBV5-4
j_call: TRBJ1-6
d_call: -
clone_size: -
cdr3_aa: CASSGGRDSPLHF
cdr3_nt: TGTGCCAGCAGCGGGGGACGGGATTCACCCCTCCACTTT

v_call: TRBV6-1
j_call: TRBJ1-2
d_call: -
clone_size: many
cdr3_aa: CASSETRWGYTF
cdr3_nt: TGTGCCAGCAGTGAAACACGATGGGGCTACACCTTC

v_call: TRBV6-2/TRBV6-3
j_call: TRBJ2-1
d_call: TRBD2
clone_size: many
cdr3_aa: CASRQSGGYNEQFF
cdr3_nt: TGTGCCAGCAGGCAAAGCGGGGGCTACAATGAGCAGTTCTTC